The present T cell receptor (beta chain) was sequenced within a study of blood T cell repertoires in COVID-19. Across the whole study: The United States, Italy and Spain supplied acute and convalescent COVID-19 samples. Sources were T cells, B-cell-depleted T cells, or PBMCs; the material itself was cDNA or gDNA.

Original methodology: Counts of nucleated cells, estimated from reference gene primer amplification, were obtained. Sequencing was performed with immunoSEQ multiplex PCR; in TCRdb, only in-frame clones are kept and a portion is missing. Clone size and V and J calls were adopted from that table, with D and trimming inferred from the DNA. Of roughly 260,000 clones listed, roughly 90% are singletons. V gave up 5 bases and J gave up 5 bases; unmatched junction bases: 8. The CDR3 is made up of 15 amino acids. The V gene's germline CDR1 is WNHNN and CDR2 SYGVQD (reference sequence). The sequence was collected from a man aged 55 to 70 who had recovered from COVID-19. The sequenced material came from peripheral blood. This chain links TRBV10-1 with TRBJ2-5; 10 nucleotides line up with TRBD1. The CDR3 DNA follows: TGCGCCAGCAGTCCGGGACAGGGGCCTCTGGAGACCCAGTACTTC. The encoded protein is CASSPGQGPLETQYF.